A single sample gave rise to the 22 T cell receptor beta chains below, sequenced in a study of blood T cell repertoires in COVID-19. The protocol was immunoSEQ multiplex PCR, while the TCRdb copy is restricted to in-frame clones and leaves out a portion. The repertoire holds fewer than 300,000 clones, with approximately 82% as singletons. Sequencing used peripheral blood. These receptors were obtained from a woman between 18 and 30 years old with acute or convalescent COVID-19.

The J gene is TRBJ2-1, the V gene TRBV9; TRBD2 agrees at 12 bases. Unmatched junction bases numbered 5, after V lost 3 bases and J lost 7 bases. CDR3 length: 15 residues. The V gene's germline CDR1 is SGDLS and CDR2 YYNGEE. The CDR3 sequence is CASSETSGSWNEQFF. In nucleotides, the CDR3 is TGTGCCAGCAGCGAGACTAGCGGGAGTTGGAATGAGCAGTTCTTC.

CDR3 loop: CASSLLPGLAGAATDTQYF. The CDR3 DNA is TGTGCCAGCAGTTTATTACCCGGACTAGCGGGAGCCGCCACAGATACGCAGTATTTT. The chain has TRBV27 and TRBJ2-3, with 13 nucleotides matching TRBD2. V was clipped by 1 base and J by 2 bases; unmatched bases: 9. The CDR3 spans 19 residues. Germline-derived CDR1 and CDR2 are MNHEY and SMNVEV (reference sequence).

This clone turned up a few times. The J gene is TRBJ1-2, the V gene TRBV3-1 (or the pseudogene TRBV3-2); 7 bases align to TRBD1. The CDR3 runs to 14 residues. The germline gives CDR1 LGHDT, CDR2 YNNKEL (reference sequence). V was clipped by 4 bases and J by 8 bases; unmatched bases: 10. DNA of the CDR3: TGTGCCAGCAGCCCTAAAACAGGGGTCGGCGGCTACACCTTC. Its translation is CASSPKTGVGGYTF.

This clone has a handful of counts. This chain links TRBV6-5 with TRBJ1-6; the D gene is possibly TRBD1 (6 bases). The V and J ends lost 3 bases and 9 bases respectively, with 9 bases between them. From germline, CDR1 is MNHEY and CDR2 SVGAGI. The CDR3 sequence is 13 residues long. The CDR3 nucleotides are TGTGCCAGCAGTTATTCGGACAGTTCACCCCTCCACTTT. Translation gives CASSYSDSSPLHF.

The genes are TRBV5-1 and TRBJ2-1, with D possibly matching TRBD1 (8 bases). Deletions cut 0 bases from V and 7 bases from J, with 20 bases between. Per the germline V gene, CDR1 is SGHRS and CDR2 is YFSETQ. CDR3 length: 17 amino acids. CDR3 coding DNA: TGCGCCAGCAGCTTGGCCGGACAGGGAGGGTTGAAGAATGAGCAGTTCTTC. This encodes CASSLAGQGGLKNEQFF.

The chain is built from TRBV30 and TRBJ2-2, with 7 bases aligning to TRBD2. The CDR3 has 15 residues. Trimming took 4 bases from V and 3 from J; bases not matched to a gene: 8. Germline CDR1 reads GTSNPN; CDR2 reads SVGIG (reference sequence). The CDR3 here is CAWNFGAGDTGELFF. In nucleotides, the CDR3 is TGTGCCTGGAACTTTGGGGCGGGGGACACCGGGGAGCTGTTTTTT.

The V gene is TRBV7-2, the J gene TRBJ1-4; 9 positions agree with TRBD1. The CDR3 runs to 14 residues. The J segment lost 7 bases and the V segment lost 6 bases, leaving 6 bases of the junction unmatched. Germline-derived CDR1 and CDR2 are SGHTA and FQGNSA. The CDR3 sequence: CASRPGTGSEKLFF. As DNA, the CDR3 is TGTGCCAGCAGACCCGGGACAGGGAGTGAAAAACTGTTTTTT.

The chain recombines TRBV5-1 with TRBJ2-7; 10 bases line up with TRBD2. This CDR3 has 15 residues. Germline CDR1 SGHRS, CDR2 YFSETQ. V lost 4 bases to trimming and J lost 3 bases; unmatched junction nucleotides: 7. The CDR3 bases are TGCGCCAGCAGCCATAGCGGGAGGCGCCTCTACGAGCAGTACTTC. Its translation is CASSHSGRRLYEQYF. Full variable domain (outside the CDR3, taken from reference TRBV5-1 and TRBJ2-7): KAGVTQTPRYLIKTRGQQVTLSCSPISGHRSVSWYQQTPGQGLQFLFEYFSETQRNKGNFPGRFSGRQFSNSRSEMNVSTLELGDSALYLCASSHSGRRLYEQYFGPGTRLTVT.

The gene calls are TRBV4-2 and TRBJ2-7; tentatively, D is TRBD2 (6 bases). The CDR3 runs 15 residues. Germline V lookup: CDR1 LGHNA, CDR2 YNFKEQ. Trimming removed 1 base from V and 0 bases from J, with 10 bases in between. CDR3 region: CASSQGTGVSYEQYF. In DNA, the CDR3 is TGTGCCAGCAGCCAAGGGACGGGAGTCTCCTACGAGCAGTACTTC.

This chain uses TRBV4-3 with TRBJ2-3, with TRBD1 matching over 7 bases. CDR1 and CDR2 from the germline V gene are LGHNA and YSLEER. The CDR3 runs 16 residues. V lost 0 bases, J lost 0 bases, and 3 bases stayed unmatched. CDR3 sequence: CASSQDRQGSTDTQYF. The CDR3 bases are TGCGCCAGCAGCCAAGATCGACAGGGTAGCACAGATACGCAGTATTTT.

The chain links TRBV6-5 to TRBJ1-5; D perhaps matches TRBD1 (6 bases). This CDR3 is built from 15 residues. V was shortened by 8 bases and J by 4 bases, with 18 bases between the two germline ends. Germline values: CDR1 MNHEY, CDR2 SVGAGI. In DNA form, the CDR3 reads TGTGCCAGCCGTAATAGGACAGTAAAAAATCAGCCCCAGCATTTT. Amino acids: CASRNRTVKNQPQHF.

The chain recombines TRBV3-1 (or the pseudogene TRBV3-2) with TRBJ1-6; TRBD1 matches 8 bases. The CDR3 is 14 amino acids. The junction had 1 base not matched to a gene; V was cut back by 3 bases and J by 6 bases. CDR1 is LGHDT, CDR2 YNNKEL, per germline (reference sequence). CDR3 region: CASSQTGANSPLHF. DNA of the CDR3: TGTGCCAGCAGCCAGACAGGGGCTAATTCACCCCTCCACTTT.

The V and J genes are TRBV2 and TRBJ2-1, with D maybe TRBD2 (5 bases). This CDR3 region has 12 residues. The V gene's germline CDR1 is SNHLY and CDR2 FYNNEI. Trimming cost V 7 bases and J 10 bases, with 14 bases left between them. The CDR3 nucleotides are TGTGCCAGCATAGCTCTAGCAGACGAGCAGTTCTTC. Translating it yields CASIALADEQFF.

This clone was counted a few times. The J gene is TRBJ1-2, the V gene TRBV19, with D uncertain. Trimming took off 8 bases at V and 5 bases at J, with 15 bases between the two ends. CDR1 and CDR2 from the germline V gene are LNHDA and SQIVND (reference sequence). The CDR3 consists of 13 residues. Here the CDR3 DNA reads TGTGCCAGTTCATCGGTGGAGAGGTATGGCTACACCTTC. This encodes CASSSVERYGYTF. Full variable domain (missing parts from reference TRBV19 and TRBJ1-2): DGGITQSPKYLFRKEGQNVTLSCEQNLNHDAMYWYRQDPGQGLRLIYYSQIVNDFQKGDIAEGYSVSREKKESFPLTVTSAQKNPTAFYLCASSSVERYGYTFGSGTRLTVV.

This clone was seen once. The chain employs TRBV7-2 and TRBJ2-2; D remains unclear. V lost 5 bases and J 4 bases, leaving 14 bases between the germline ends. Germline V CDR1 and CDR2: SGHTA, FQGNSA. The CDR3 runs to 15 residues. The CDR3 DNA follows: TGTGCCAGCAGCCCCGCGAATCCAGGCACCGGGGAGCTGTTTTTT. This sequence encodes CASSPANPGTGELFF.

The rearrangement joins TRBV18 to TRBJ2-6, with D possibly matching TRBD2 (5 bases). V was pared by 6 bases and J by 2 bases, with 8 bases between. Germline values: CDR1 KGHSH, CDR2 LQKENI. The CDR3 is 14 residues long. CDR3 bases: TGTGCCAGCTCCCCGGGGACTGGGGCCAACGTCCTGACTTTC. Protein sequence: CASSPGTGANVLTF. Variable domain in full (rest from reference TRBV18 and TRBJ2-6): NAGVMQNPRHLVRRRGQEARLRCSPMKGHSHVYWYRQLPEEGLKFMVYLQKENIIDESGMPKERFSAEFPKEGPSILRIQQVVRGDSAAYFCASSPGTGANVLTFGAGSRLTVL.

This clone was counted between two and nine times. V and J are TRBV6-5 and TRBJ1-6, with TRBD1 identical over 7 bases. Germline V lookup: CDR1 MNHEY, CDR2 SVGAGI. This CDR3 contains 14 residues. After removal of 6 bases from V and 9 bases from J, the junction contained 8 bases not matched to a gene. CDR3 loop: CASSPGTAVSPLHF. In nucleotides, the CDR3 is TGTGCCAGCAGCCCCGGGACAGCGGTTTCACCCCTCCACTTT.

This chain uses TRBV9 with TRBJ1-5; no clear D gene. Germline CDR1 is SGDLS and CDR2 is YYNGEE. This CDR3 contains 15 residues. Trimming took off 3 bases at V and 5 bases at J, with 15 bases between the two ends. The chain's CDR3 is CASSEGSGVDQPQHF. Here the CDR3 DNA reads TGTGCCAGCAGCGAGGGAAGCGGGGTTGATCAGCCCCAGCATTTT.

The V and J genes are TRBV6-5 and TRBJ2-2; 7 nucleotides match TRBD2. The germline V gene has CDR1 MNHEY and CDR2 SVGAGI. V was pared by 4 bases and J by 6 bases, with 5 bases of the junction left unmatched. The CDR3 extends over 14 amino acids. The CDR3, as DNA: TGTGCCAGCAGTTTGGGGGGAGGGTCCGGGGAGCTGTTTTTT. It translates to CASSLGGGSGELFF.

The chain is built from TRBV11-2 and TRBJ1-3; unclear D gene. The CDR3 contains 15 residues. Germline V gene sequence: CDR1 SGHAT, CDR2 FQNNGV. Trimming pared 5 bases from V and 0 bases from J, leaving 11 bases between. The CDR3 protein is CASSPQGASGNTIYF. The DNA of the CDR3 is TGTGCCAGCAGCCCTCAAGGAGCCTCTGGAAACACCATATATTTT. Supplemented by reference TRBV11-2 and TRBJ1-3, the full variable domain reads EAGVAQSPRYKIIEKRQSVAFWCNPISGHATLYWYQQILGQGPKLLIQFQNNGVVDDSQLPKDRFSAERLKGVDSTLKIQPAKLEDSAVYLCASSPQGASGNTIYFGEGSWLTVV.

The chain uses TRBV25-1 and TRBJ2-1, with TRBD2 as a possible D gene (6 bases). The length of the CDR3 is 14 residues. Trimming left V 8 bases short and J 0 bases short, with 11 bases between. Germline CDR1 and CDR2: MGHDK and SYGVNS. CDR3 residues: CASASVISYNEQFF. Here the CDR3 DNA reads TGTGCCAGCGCTAGCGTTATCTCCTACAATGAGCAGTTCTTC. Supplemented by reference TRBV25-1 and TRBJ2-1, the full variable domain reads EADIYQTPRYLVIGTGKKITLECSQTMGHDKMYWYQQDPGMELHLIHYSYGVNSTEKGDLSSESTVSRIRTEHFPLTLESARPSHTSQYLCASASVISYNEQFFGPGTRLTVL.

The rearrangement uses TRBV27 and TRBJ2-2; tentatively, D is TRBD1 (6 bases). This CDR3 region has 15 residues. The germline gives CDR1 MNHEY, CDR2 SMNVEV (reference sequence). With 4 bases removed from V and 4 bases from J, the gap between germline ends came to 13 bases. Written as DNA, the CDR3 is TGTGCCAGCAGTTCGGCAGGGGTTAGCACCGGGGAGCTGTTTTTT. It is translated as CASSSAGVSTGELFF.